This TCR beta chain was obtained from a study of shared clonotypes between healthy human individuals. Study-wide context: Per donor, three plates held CD4 naive cells, three held CD4 memory, two held CD8 naive and one held CD8 memory. Study findings and constraints: Among non-shared clonotypes, generation probabilities were lower than among those shared by all four donors. Donor clonotype sharing was expected to depend on sequencing depth. Memory subsets had estimated richness that was generally smaller than that of naive subsets.

The CDR3 spans 14 residues. The germline CDR1 and CDR2 sequences are SGHRS and YFSETQ. V lost 4 bases and J lost 6, with 17 bases in between. Naive CD8 cells lacked CD45RO and underwent positive selection for CCR7, leaving out terminally differentiated effector memory CD45RA+ cells. Concerning this clone: What it binds is unknown.

Method: immunoSEQ multiplex PCR; TCRdb's copy keeps in-frame clones and lacks some. The repertoire has about 2.1 million clones, 85% to 95% of them found once; the top ten carry 1.5% to 2%. Input material: naive CD8+ T cells from PBMCs. The sequence was obtained from a man aged 18 to 35 in good health. Some clones in this sample may be carry-over from other donors' samples. The rearrangement uses TRBV5-1 and TRBJ2-7; D is undetermined. The CDR3 DNA sequence: TGCGCCAGCAGCCCCGCTGGAACCCTCGCCGAGCAGTACTTC. Its translation is CASSPAGTLAEQYF.